Reported below is one TCR beta chain. The antigen it binds to is not known. No quality values exist for individual bases; no much larger clone is one base distant. The sample is drawn from a study of shared clonotypes between healthy human individuals (dated by TCRdb to 2019 to 2021). For the wider study: Three men and a couple of women, aged 18 to 49 years, made up the cohort. For each donor, CD4 naive and CD4 memory were each given three plates, CD8 naive was given two plates, and CD8 memory was given one plate. To estimate repertoire size and how much clonotype sharing occurs between individuals, the study deeply sequenced the blood TCR repertoires of five healthy adults. To increase sequencing depth and limit assay-specific biases, TCR repertoire library preparation and sequencing were carried out by different laboratories using diverse techniques. Leukapheresis yielded between about 0.94 and 8.9 billion PBMCs per donor.

On the study overall, not on this receptor specifically: Because the study included only a small number of donors, the genetic and exposure-history diversity represented was limited. Pairwise subsampling led to the expectation that sequencing depth would affect the degree of clonotype sharing among donors. Compared with non-shared clonotypes, clonotypes shared by all four sorted-subset donors had higher generation probabilities. Sharing across four donors was observed for 5% to 6.5% of naive CD4, over 3% of naive CD8, 2% to 2.5% of memory CD4, and about 0.4% of memory CD8 clonotypes. Sampling was restricted to blood, and TCR repertoires in tissue are likely to differ from TCR repertoires in blood. Rarefaction of sorted-subset datasets indicated incomplete sequencing despite the large sequencing depth. Larger estimated clonotype richness was generally found for naive subsets than for memory subsets.

TCR CDR3 regions were amplified from genomic DNA by multiplex PCR using the deep immunoSEQ assay. For each cell subset, the extracted genomic DNA was distributed evenly across all wells of several immunoSEQ 96-well plates, and each plate served as one replicate. Each replicate PCR for sorted subsets received roughly 200 ng genomic DNA, equal to about 30,000 T cell genomes. Purified libraries were quantified with a Qubit 3.0 fluorometer, sized on a Bioanalyzer 2100, and re-quantified with the KAPA Library Quantification kit. A separate single-read 150-cycle Illumina NextSeq 550 flow cell was used to sequence each immunoSEQ 96-well plate. As for the authors' bioinformatics: Because the immunoSEQ output held only junctional sequences and lacked quality scores, the filtering could not match the filtering applied to full-length reads. To assign V/J genes and CDR3, sequences were annotated using PyIR, a Python wrapper for IgBLAST v1.9, with IMGT germline references. Any read was removed if the V/J assignment was weak (E-value above 1e-6), the CDR3 was missing, or the read contained stop codons, out-of-frame junctions, or ambiguous translated residues. V3J clonotypes were defined as sequences sharing an identical inferred V gene, J gene, and CDR3 amino acid sequence. To compute the percentage overlap between repertoires, the number of shared unique clonotypes was divided by the size of the smaller repertoire. Richness of each repertoire was evaluated using RTK rarefaction, the Chao1 estimator, and Recon v2.1 estimates of unobserved clonotypes. OLGA was used to compute generation probabilities for all TCRbeta clonotypes that the gDNA method yielded from several donors. TCRdb limited this immuneACCESS table to in-frame rearrangements with V and J called. A share of clones is missing; checked studies link under half to unresolved V genes, and the rest is unexplained. Clonal size and the V and J genes are those of that table, whereas D and trimming came from the DNA. The sample table records 1.5 million to 2.5 million clones; around 96% of these occur just once. Of the sample, approximately 1% is held by the ten largest clones.

CDR1 and CDR2, per the germline V gene, are LGHNA and YNFKEQ. Reading from cysteine to phenylalanine, the CDR3 counts 20 amino acids. Only the CDR3 part of the read is kept: 60 bases, read in frame from the first base. At the junction V is shortened by 4 bases and J by 3 bases; bases outside the gene matches: 11. CD8 naive samples were obtained by positive selection for CCR7 among CD45RO-negative cells, yielding a CD45RA+CCR7+ population from which TemRA cells were excluded. Donors were healthy HIV-negative adults with no recently reported acute infections or vaccinations. All donors were Caucasian adults living in Nashville, Tennessee, USA. Blood was collected by leukapheresis, and PBMCs were isolated by Ficoll-Histopaque density gradient centrifugation and then cryopreserved in liquid nitrogen vapor phase. Analytical flow cytometry was used to check the purity and quantity of each magnetically sorted T cell population. Each sorted fraction had its genomic DNA isolated and then quantified by UV absorbance on a Nanodrop 2000c.

The TCR comes from a young man in good health. Sequencing used naive CD8+ T cells sorted from blood. What this sample's cell subset or site label stands for: CD45RA+CCR7+. In this chain, TRBV4-2 is recombined with TRBJ2-2, and 16 junction bases match TRBD2. The DNA reads as follows: TGTGCCAGCAGCCTCGGGACTAGCGGGAGGGTGGTTACGGACACCGGGGAGCTGTTTTTT. Translated, it reads CASSLGTSGRVVTDTGELFF.